These 13 T cell receptor beta chains originate from one sample sequenced in a study of monozygotic twins with inflammatory bowel disease. For each CDR3 protein, TCRdb gives one entry from its re-call of the 5' RACE reads, without DNA. The record lists over 150,000 distinct CDR3 sequences, of which the ten most abundant hold approximately 3%. Sequencing was performed on blood. The source is a human donor with ulcerative colitis or Crohn's disease, or a healthy co-twin of an affected twin (not recorded which).

V is TRBV7-9 and J is TRBJ2-7; TCRdb proposes TRBD1, but this gene call is untestable without DNA. The CDR3 runs to 15 residues. The germline V gene encodes CDR1 SEHNR and CDR2 FQNEAQ (reference sequence). CDR3 protein: CASMPGQGFSYEQYF.

The chain links TRBV7-2 to TRBJ2-5; TCRdb names TRBD1, which stays unverified in the absence of DNA. This CDR3 is 15 amino acids long. CDR1 SGHTA and CDR2 FQGNSA come from the germline V gene. CDR3 sequence: CASSEKRATPGTQYF.

The chain employs TRBV6-1 and TRBJ1-5. In germline, CDR1 is MNHNS, CDR2 SASEGT. The CDR3 spans 15 residues. The CDR3 region is CASSGAAGSSQPQHF.

V and J are TRBV29-1 and TRBJ2-1. CDR1 is SQVTM, CDR2 ANQGSEA, per germline. This CDR3 is 15 amino acids long. The CDR3 protein is CSVEEVLPAYNEQFF.

This chain connects TRBV7-8 to TRBJ1-3. This CDR3 is built from 16 residues. CDR1 SGHVS and CDR2 FQNEAQ come from the germline V gene. The CDR3 loop is CASSFVMFSSGNTIYF. Based on the CDR3 plus reference TRBV7-8 and TRBJ1-3, the full variable domain is GAGVSQSPRYKVAKRGQDVALRCDPISGHVSLFWYQQALGQGPEFLTYFQNEAQLDKSGLPSDRFFAERPEGSVSTLKIQRTQQEDSAVYLCASSFVMFSSGNTIYFGEGSWLTVV.

The chain uses TRBV10-3 and TRBJ2-5; the D call from TCRdb, TRBD1, cannot be confirmed without DNA. The germline CDR1 and CDR2 sequences are ENHRY and SYGVKD. CDR3 length: 14 amino acids. CDR3 amino acids: CAIAAGRLQETQYF.

The chain employs TRBV5-1 and TRBJ2-7; TCRdb picks TRBD1, but there is no DNA to check that call. CDR3 length: 15 amino acids. In germline, CDR1 is SGHRS, CDR2 YFSETQ. CDR3 amino acids: CASSLVETGTYEQYF.

The rearrangement joins TRBV5-1 to TRBJ2-1; as DNA is missing, the TRBD2 call by TCRdb cannot be tested. Germline CDR1 and CDR2: SGHRS and YFSETQ. CDR3 length: 17 amino acids. CDR3 residues: CASSLATSGKVLNEQFF.

The chain carries TRBV5-1 and TRBJ1-6. This CDR3 has 17 residues. Per the germline V gene, CDR1 is SGHRS and CDR2 is YFSETQ. CDR3 loop: CASSHRTESSYNSPLHF. Combining the CDR3 with reference TRBV5-1 and TRBJ1-6 gives the whole variable domain KAGVTQTPRYLIKTRGQQVTLSCSPISGHRSVSWYQQTPGQGLQFLFEYFSETQRNKGNFPGRFSGRQFSNSRSEMNVSTLELGDSALYLCASSHRTESSYNSPLHFGNGTRLTVT.

V usage is TRBV5-6 and J usage is TRBJ2-5; TCRdb selects TRBD1, and the lack of DNA leaves this call unchecked. CDR1 and CDR2 from the germline V gene are SGHDT and YYEEEE. The CDR3 consists of 13 residues. The CDR3 protein is CASSSPGQETQYF. Variable domain in full (rest from reference TRBV5-6 and TRBJ2-5): DAGVTQSPTHLIKTRGQQVTLRCSPKSGHDTVSWYQQALGQGPQFIFQYYEEEERQRGNFPDRFSGHQFPNYSSELNVNALLLGDSALYLCASSSPGQETQYFGPGTRLLVL.

The chain joins TRBV18 to TRBJ1-1. The CDR3 is 16 residues long. Germline CDR1 reads KGHSH; CDR2 reads LQKENI. The CDR3 loop reads CASSPDGEYMNTEAFF.

This chain uses TRBV28 with TRBJ1-5. The germline CDR1 and CDR2 sequences are MDHEN and SYDVKM. This CDR3 has 12 amino acids. The CDR3 loop reads CASSRVGGAQHF.

This rearrangement joins TRBV4-3 to TRBJ1-1. The germline gives CDR1 LGHNA, CDR2 YSLEER. CDR3 length: 15 residues. The CDR3 loop is CASSQRQGSNTEAFF.